A single sample is the source of the 14 T cell receptor beta chains below, sequenced in a study of tumor-infiltrating lymphocytes in primary liver carcinoma. A constant-region primer primed TCR beta cDNA synthesis from 400 to 600 ng of total RNA. Slightly modified ARM-PCR served as the procedure for the TCR beta libraries. These libraries came from three rounds of nested multiplex PCR. Each of the first two PCR rounds ran approximately 11 cycles with TRBV1-TRBV30 forward and C-beta reverse primers. TCRdb redid the calling of the multiplex PCR reads with MiXCR, one entry per CDR3 protein. The sample yields about 70,000 distinct CDR3 sequences, almost 70% seen once. From 20-30 mg of unsorted bulk tissue, DNA and RNA were co-extracted together. Material: liver tumor tissue from sampling region 4. The subset here: tumor region T4, right-lateral pole. The receptors originated from a man aged 35-49 years with primary liver carcinoma and hepatitis B virus infection.

As to this clonotype: Germline and junction disagree at one end, which may indicate a read error. This sequence joins TRBV6-6 and TRBJ2-2; D is possibly TRBD2 (6 bases). Germline V gene sequence: CDR1 MNHNY, CDR2 SVGAGI (reference sequence). The CDR3 length is 11 residues. CDR3 sequence (DNA): TGTGCCATCCGGGGCGGCGGGAAGCTGTTTTTT. It specifies CAIRGGGKLFF.

Turning to this clonotype: One junction end disagrees with the germline gene, perhaps due to a read error. The rearrangement links TRBV10-3 to TRBJ2-3, with D unclear. Germline V gene lookup returns CDR1 ENHRY and CDR2 SYGVKD. The CDR3 totals 14 residues. CDR3 coding DNA: TGTGTCATCAGTGGGTCAGGATACACAGATACGCAGTATTTT. Protein product: CVISGSGYTDTQYF.

This clonotype was seen many times. The chain links TRBV7-9 to TRBJ1-3; D is uncertain. CDR3 length equals 13 residues. Per germline, CDR1 SEHNR and CDR2 FQNEAQ (reference sequence). V dropped 4 bases and J dropped 5 bases, with 9 bases sitting between them. The CDR3 loop is CASSYRERNTIYF. The DNA of the CDR3 is TGTGCCAGCAGCTATAGGGAAAGAAACACCATATATTTT. Supplemented by reference TRBV7-9 and TRBJ1-3, the full variable domain reads DTGVSQNPRHKITKRGQNVTFRCDPISEHNRLYWYRQTLGQGPEFLTYFQNEAQLEKSRLLSDRFSAERPKGSFSTLEIQRTEQGDSAMYLCASSYRERNTIYFGEGSWLTVV.

In this sample, this clonotype turned up a few times. The chain recombines TRBV7-2 with TRBJ2-2, with unresolved D. This CDR3 has 14 residues. Germline V lookup: CDR1 SGHTA, CDR2 FQGNSA. V lost 3 bases to trimming and J lost 1 base, with 6 bases between them. The CDR3 here is CASSLAVNTGELFF. As DNA, the CDR3 is TGTGCCAGCAGCTTGGCGGTGAACACCGGGGAGCTGTTTTTT.

In its sample, this clonotype was seen once. At one boundary the junction diverges from the germline segment, which might be a read error. The chain recombines TRBV12-3 or TRBV12-4 with TRBJ1-5; D ambiguous. The CDR3 length is 14 residues. CDR3 sequence (DNA): TGTGACAGCAGTTTAGCAACCTCAGATAAGCCCCAGCATTTT. This encodes CDSSLATSDKPQHF.

Turning to this clonotype: With a much larger clone just one base away, this may be a read error. The chain links TRBV10-3 to TRBJ2-7; D gene ambiguous. From germline, CDR1 is ENHRY and CDR2 SYGVKD. This CDR3 comprises 15 residues. The V end was cut by 7 bases, the J end by 0 bases, with 16 bases between. CDR3 sequence: CAINGKDGSSYEQYF. The DNA for the CDR3 is TGTGCCATCAATGGGAAGGACGGCAGCTCCTACGAGCAGTACTTC.

Remarks on this clonotype: In this CDR3 the conserved last residue, phenylalanine or tryptophan, is missing, so a read error is likely. The chain uses TRBV29-1 and TRBJ2-1; 7 bases agree with TRBD2. The CDR3 is 12 residues long. The V and J ends lost 2 bases and 8 bases, in that order; junction bases with no gene match: 3. CDR1 SQVTM and CDR2 ANQGSEA come from the germline V gene. DNA of the CDR3: TGCAGCGTTGAATGGGAGGGCTATGAGCAGTTCCTC. Encoded protein: CSVEWEGYEQFL.

This clonotype came up a few times. An end of the junction does not agree with germline; a read error may underlie this. This rearrangement joins TRBV10-3 to TRBJ2-1; D unclear. Germline CDR1 and CDR2: ENHRY and SYGVKD. The CDR3 extends over 13 amino acids. The CDR3 nucleotides are TGTGCCGTCAGTGGCGCTGAGGCCCATGAGCAGTTCTTC. It codes for CAVSGAEAHEQFF.

This clonotype was counted only a few times. Mismatch with germline at one junction end may stem from a read error. This chain joins TRBV29-1 and TRBJ1-4, with D unresolved. Germline CDR1 is SQVTM and CDR2 is ANQGSEA. CDR3 length: 14 residues. This CDR3 reads CGWTEGGTNETLFF. In DNA form, the CDR3 reads TGCGGATGGACTGAAGGAGGTACTAATGAAACACTGTTTTTT.

Regarding this clonotype: One junction end disagrees with the germline gene, perhaps due to a read error. The V and J genes are TRBV5-5 and TRBJ2-7; TRBD2 matches at 10 bases. Germline loops: CDR1 SGHKS, CDR2 YYEKEE (reference sequence). The CDR3 consists of 14 residues. The CDR3 here is CVSSLTSGNCEQYF. In DNA form, the CDR3 reads TGTGTCAGCAGCTTAACTAGCGGGAACTGCGAGCAGTACTTC.

This clonotype was picked up a small number of times. V usage is TRBV19 and J usage is TRBJ2-1; 7 bases are a match to TRBD1. The V gene end was trimmed by 3 bases and the J gene end by 16 bases; junction bases not matched to a gene: 12. The germline gives CDR1 LNHDA, CDR2 SQIVND (reference sequence). This CDR3 contains 13 residues. The DNA for the CDR3 is TGTGCCAGTAGTATGAACAGGGAGACAGGGAAATTCTTC. It codes for CASSMNRETGKFF. The full variable domain, rest sourced from reference TRBV19 and TRBJ2-1, is DGGITQSPKYLFRKEGQNVTLSCEQNLNHDAMYWYRQDPGQGLRLIYYSQIVNDFQKGDIAEGYSVSREKKESFPLTVTSAQKNPTAFYLCASSMNRETGKFFGPGTRLTVL.

In the case of this clonotype: At one of its ends the junction is not consistent with the germline gene, which may arise from a read error. The chain links TRBV5-6 to TRBJ2-1; 7 nucleotides align to TRBD2. CDR3 length: 16 residues. Germline V gene sequence: CDR1 SGHDT, CDR2 YYEEEE. CDR3 sequence reads: CASSLERGTSYNELFF. The CDR3 DNA follows: TGTGCCAGCAGCTTAGAGCGGGGTACCTCCTACAATGAGCTGTTCTTC.

This clonotype occurred once. V gene TRBV20-1 combines with J gene TRBJ2-7; 8 bases match TRBD2. Per the germline V gene, CDR1 is DFQATT and CDR2 is SNEGSKA (reference sequence). V lost 1 base to trimming and J lost 3 bases; unmatched junction nucleotides: 5. There are 14 residues in the CDR3. CDR3 nucleotide sequence: TGCAGTGCTAGAGTAGGGACTAGGCTCTACGAGCAGTACTTC. It yields the protein CSARVGTRLYEQYF.

As regards this clonotype: Compared with germline, one end of the junction differs, possibly owing to a read error. V and J are TRBV11-1 and TRBJ2-1; no reliable D call. The CDR3 length is 13 residues. Germline CDR1 SGHAT, CDR2 FQDESV (reference sequence). The CDR3: CVSRLGRANERFF. In nucleotides, the CDR3 is TGTGTCAGCAGATTAGGCCGGGCAAATGAGCGGTTCTTC.